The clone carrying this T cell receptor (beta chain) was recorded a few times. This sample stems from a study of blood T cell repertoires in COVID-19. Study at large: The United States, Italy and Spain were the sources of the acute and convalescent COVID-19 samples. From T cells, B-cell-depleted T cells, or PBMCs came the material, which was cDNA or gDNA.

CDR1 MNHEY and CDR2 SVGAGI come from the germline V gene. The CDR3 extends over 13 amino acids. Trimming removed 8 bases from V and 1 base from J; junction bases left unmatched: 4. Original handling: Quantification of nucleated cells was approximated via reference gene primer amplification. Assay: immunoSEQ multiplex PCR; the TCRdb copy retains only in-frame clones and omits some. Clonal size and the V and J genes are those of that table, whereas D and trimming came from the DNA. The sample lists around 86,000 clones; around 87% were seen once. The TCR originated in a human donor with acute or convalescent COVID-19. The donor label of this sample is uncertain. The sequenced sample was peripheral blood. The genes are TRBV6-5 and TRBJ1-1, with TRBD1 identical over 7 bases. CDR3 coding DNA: TGTGCCAGCGCTAGGGGGCGGAACACTGAAGCTTTCTTT. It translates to CASARGRNTEAFF.